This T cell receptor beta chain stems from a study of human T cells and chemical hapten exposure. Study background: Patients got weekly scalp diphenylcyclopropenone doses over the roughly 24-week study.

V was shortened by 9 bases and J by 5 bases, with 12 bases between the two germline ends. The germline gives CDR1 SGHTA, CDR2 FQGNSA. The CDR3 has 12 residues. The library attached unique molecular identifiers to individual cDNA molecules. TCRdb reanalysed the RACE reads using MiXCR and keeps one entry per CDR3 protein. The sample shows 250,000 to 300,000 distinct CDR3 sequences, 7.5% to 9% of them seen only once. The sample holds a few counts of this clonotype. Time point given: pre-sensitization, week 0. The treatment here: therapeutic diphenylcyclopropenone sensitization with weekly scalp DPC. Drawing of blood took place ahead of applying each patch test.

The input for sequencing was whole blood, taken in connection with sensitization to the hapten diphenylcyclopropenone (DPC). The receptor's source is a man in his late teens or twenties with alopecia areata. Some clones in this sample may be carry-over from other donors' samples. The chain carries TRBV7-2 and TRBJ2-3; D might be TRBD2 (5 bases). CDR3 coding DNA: TGTGCCAGTGGCGCGGGTGGAGATACGCAGTATTTT. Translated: CASGAGGDTQYF. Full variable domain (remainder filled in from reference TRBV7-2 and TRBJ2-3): GAGVSQSPSNKVTEKGKDVELRCDPISGHTALYWYRQSLGQGLEFLIYFQGNSAPDKSGLPSDRFSAERTGGSVSTLTIQRTQQEDSAVYLCASGAGGDTQYFGPGTRLTVL.